Reported below is one T cell receptor (beta chain). At least ten counts were recorded for this clonotype. Its target antigen remains unknown. It has no much larger one-base neighbor in the sample; base qualities were not kept. The sample is drawn from a study of T cells in Graves' hyperthyroidism and ophthalmopathy (dated by TCRdb to the late 2010s). The study in broad terms: To identify distinguishing TCR V-J signatures, a discovery cohort of 90 to 100 patients was used, comprising 43 with Graves' ophthalmopathy and around 60 with stable Graves' hyperthyroidism. An independent validation cohort of under 20 hyperthyroidism patients and approximately 16 patients who later progressed to ophthalmopathy tested prospective prediction of ophthalmopathy. The 100 discovery patients were divided at random into training and test sets in a 7:3 ratio. Thyroid tissue and blood T-cell repertoires from more than 5 Graves' hyperthyroidism patients were also compared in the study. Once sampling was done, hyperthyroidism patients were given methimazole at a starting dose of 30 mg daily, whereas ophthalmopathy patients were given high-dose intravenous methylprednisolone. The paper reports TCR Vbeta CDR3 sequencing of 130 to 150 peripheral blood samples: under 45 ophthalmopathy, 70 to 85 hyperthyroidism and around 17 progressor patients.

Exclusion was applied to patients with uncontrolled infections, other autoimmune diseases, pregnancy or lactation. Clinical symptoms, serum thyroxine and TRAb, thyroid ultrasound, and orbital computed tomography formed the basis for the diagnoses. Total RNA was extracted with Trizol reagent, and quality was checked on an Agilent 2100 Bioanalyzer. The TCR beta CDR3 regions were amplified from the RNA transcripts. The TCR CDR3 was subjected to a first round of RT-PCR using the HTBI primer set and the Qiagen OneStep RT-PCR kit. A second multiplex PCR round built the libraries, followed by size selection and purification. The libraries were sequenced on an Illumina HiSeq2000 using paired-end 100 bp reads. The paper's data handling went like this. SOAPnuke was used to process the raw data, removing reads that contained adapters or uncalled bases, had a mean Phred below 15, or lacked an exact match to the constant primer or identifier. High-quality paired reads were merged with COPE v1.2.5, and unique nucleotide sequences were defined as clonotypes. MiTCR v1.1 was used to align clonotypes to the IMGT TRBV, TRBD and TRBJ reference segments. The analysis included only V-J combinations with a frequency above 0.0001, which together covered around 99% of the repertoires. The TCS score was defined as F50 (clonal expansion) divided by E x V (chaos), with BLOSUM62-based TCRdist calculated between CDR3 peptides within each V-J. Welch's t-statistics and random forest reduced around 520 V-J features to roughly 13, which were used in a naive Bayes classifier (R e1071). Thyroid-blood repertoire similarity was quantified with the Morisita-Horn index. Through fastp at Q25 and MiXCR, TCRdb rebuilt clones from the public reads, retaining in-frame beta chains. Rows are unified per CDR3 protein, each entry keeping the most common DNA and genes. These V and J calls originate from TCRdb's pipeline instead of the authors' own analysis. The sample table lists about 570,000 distinct CDR3 sequences, just over 45% of them with a count of one. The leading ten clones occupy 15% to 20% of the sample.

Beyond this particular receptor, the publication reports: In validation, the model predicted progression to ophthalmopathy with just under 71% sensitivity and less than 75% specificity, a median of 6.5 months before onset. In cross-validation, a model built on a 13 V-J signature told ophthalmopathy apart from stable hyperthyroidism with approximately 90% sensitivity and roughly 81% specificity, and in testing the same model reached 80%/75%. Sample size was not statistically predetermined, and blinding of investigators to group allocation was not performed. Most expanded thyroid clonotypes (frequency above 0.001) were also detected in blood, suggesting blood repertoires may reflect thyroid immune responses.

The clonotype was recovered from an adult woman with Graves' disease, either hyperthyroidism or ophthalmopathy (not recorded which). The specimen sequenced was peripheral blood or thyroid tissue (not recorded which).

The base sequence is TGTGCCAGCAGTTACGACGGGTTAACTCAAGAGACCCAGTACTTC. It encodes CASSYDGLTQETQYF. The V gene is TRBV6-6 and the J gene is TRBJ2-5, with the D gene not clear enough to name. In the germline V gene (reference sequence), CDR1 corresponds to MNHNY and CDR2 to SVGAGI. The CDR3 measures 15 amino acids from cysteine to phenylalanine. Only the CDR3 DNA stays, 45 bases, in frame from base 1. The V and J ends are trimmed by 2 bases and 2 bases, leaving 12 bases between them.